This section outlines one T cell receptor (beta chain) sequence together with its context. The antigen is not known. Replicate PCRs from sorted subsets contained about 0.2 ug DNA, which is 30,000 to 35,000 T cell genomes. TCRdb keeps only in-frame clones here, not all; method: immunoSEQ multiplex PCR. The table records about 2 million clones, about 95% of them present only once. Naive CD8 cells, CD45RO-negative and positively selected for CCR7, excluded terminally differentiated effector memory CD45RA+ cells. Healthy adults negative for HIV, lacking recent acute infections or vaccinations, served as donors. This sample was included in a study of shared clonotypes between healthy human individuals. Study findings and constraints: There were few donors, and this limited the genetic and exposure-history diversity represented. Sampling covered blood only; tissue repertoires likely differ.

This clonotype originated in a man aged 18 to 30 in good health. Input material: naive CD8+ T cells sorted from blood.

The chain's CDR3 is CASSDELPGSNTGELFF. The CDR3 DNA sequence: TGTGCCAGCAGTGATGAGCTCCCGGGGTCGAACACCGGGGAGCTGTTTTTT. V usage is TRBV2 and J usage is TRBJ2-2, with D tentatively TRBD2 (5 bases). The V end was cut by 3 bases, the J end by 0 bases, with 14 bases between. In germline, CDR1 is SNHLY, CDR2 FYNNEI. The CDR3 is 17 residues long.